This is a list of T cell receptor beta chains from one sample in a study of shared clonotypes between healthy human individuals. Profiled with immunoSEQ multiplex PCR; TCRdb holds only in-frame clones, not every one. Here the sample spans about 710,000 clones, 73% being singletons. Sequencing was done on a sample of memory CD4+ T cells sorted from blood. The receptors stem from a woman aged 25 to 45 in good health. The CDR3 runs from the conserved cysteine through the conserved F or W. The D gene is left open where the match is weak. Clone size is stated in some rows and not others, as once, few, many or a class when expanded.

>NA|few|15|TRBV15|TRBJ1-2
TGTGCCACCAGCAGAGATTCGGGGGCAGCCTATGGCTACACCTTC
CATSRDSGAAYGYTF
>NA|once|16|TRBV4-1|TRBJ2-5
TGCGCCAGCAGCCAAGGACGGGGGACAGATAAAGAGACCCAGTACTTC
CASSQGRGTDKETQYF
>NA|NA|13|TRBV28|TRBJ2-7
TGTGCCAGCAGGGGGGGCCCCTCCTACGAGCAGTACTTC
CASRGGPSYEQYF
>NA|NA|16|TRBV18|TRBJ1-5
TGTGCCAGCTCACCGGGGTCATTATACGGCAATCAGCCCCAGCATTTT
CASSPGSLYGNQPQHF
>NA|few|15|TRBV5-4|TRBJ1-2
TGTGCCAGCAGCCCCGAAAGGGATTTTCTCCATGGCTACACCTTC
CASSPERDFLHGYTF
>TRBD1|NA|18|TRBV7-9|TRBJ1-2
TGTGCCAGCAGCTTCCTTCCCGGGACAGGGCCAAATAACTATGGCTACACCTTC
CASSFLPGTGPNNYGYTF
>NA|NA|16|TRBV6-6|TRBJ1-2
TGTGCCAGCAGCCCAGACGGCAGAAGGAACAACTATGGCTACACCTTC
CASSPDGRRNNYGYTF
>NA|NA|13|TRBV4-1|TRBJ2-7
TGCGCCAGCAGCCAATCAGGAACCTACGAGCAGTACTTC
CASSQSGTYEQYF
>NA|NA|14|TRBV6-6|TRBJ1-5
TGTGCCAGCAGTTACGAGGGCCCCAATCAGCCCCAGCATTTT
CASSYEGPNQPQHF
>TRBD1|NA|15|TRBV13|TRBJ2-2
TGTGCCAGCAGCGCCGTGGGACAGTATACCGGGGAGCTGTTTTTT
CASSAVGQYTGELFF
>TRBD1|NA|14|TRBV5-1|TRBJ2-7
TGCGCCAGCAGCTCGGGACAGGGGATAAACGAGCAGTACTTC
CASSSGQGINEQYF
>NA|NA|15|TRBV6-6|TRBJ1-1
TGTGCCAGCGTCAATGGCGGGACACCGAACACTGAAGCTTTCTTT
CASVNGGTPNTEAFF
>NA|NA|14|TRBV6-5|TRBJ1-2
TGTGCCAGCCGAGGGTCTAGGCAGGCGAATGGCTACACCTTC
CASRGSRQANGYTF
>NA|NA|17|TRBV10-2|TRBJ2-2
TGCGCCAGCAGTGAGTCTAAGGCGGGGTCAAGGCCCGGGGAGCTGTTTTTT
CASSESKAGSRPGELFF
>NA|NA|16|TRBV7-9|TRBJ1-2
TGTGCCAGCAGCATTAGGACAGCGACGCCGGGATATGGCTACACCTTC
CASSIRTATPGYGYTF
>NA|NA|14|TRBV19|TRBJ2-7
TGTGCCAGTAGTCATAGAGGCAGGAGTGAAGAGCAGTACTTC
CASSHRGRSEEQYF
>TRBD2|NA|17|TRBV5-1|TRBJ2-5
TGCGCCAGCAGCCCAATGACTAGCGGGAGGGCCGGTGAGACCCAGTACTTC
CASSPMTSGRAGETQYF
>TRBD2|medium-sized|14|TRBV6-4|TRBJ2-1
TGTGCCAGCAGTGACGGACTAGCGGGAGATGAGCAGTTCTTC
CASSDGLAGDEQFF
>NA|NA|15|TRBV7-8|TRBJ1-1
TGTGCCAGCAGCTTAGCCAGGGGCCGGAACACTGAAGCTTTCTTT
CASSLARGRNTEAFF
>TRBD2|NA|12|TRBV5-6|TRBJ2-3
TGTGCCAGCAGCGGGGGAGGGGATACGCAGTATTTT
CASSGGGDTQYF
>NA|NA|15|TRBV30|TRBJ2-1
TGTGCCTGGAGTGTGGGTAGCGGCTCCTACAATGAGCAGTTCTTC
CAWSVGSGSYNEQFF
>TRBD2|NA|14|TRBV7-2|TRBJ2-7
TGTGCCAGCAGCTCAGGCGGGAGCATTTACGAGCAGTACTTC
CASSSGGSIYEQYF
>TRBD1|NA|15|TRBV28|TRBJ2-7
TGTGCCAGCAGGGTCCCCGGGACAGTCCCCTACGAGCAGTACTTC
CASRVPGTVPYEQYF
>NA|NA|13|TRBV25-1|TRBJ2-7
TGTGCCAGCAGGACGGACGGACTCTACGAGCAGTACTTC
CASRTDGLYEQYF
>NA|few|15|TRBV5-8|TRBJ1-2
TGTGCCAGCAGCTTGGTGTCAGAGTTTAACTATGGCTACACCTTC
CASSLVSEFNYGYTF
>NA|NA|12|TRBV2|TRBJ2-3
TGTGCCAGCAGTGACCGCACAGATACGCAGTATTTT
CASSDRTDTQYF
>NA|NA|15|TRBV15|TRBJ2-7
TGTGCCACCAGCAGTGAACGACTCAACACCTACGAGCAGTACTTC
CATSSERLNTYEQYF
>NA|NA|17|TRBV28|TRBJ1-5
TGTGCCAGCAGTTTAAAAGGGACCAAGGACGGCAATCAGCCCCAGCATTTT
CASSLKGTKDGNQPQHF
>TRBD1|many|17|TRBV10-2|TRBJ2-1
TGCGCCAGCAGTCCAACGGGACAGTCAATCTCCTACAATGAGCAGTTCTTC
CASSPTGQSISYNEQFF
>NA|NA|12|TRBV10-3|TRBJ2-7
TGTGCCATCAGTGAGGCAGGGGTAGAGCAGTACTTC
CAISEAGVEQYF
>NA|NA|12|TRBV7-9|TRBJ1-1
TGTGCCAGCAGTTGGGGCCCTTGGGAAGCTTTCTTT
CASSWGPWEAFF
>NA|NA|13|TRBV27|TRBJ1-3
TGTGCCAGCAGTTCATCGGGAGGAAACACCATATATTTT
CASSSSGGNTIYF
>NA|NA|12|TRBV19|TRBJ1-1
TGTGCCAGTAGAACAGGGTACACTGAAGCTTTCTTT
CASRTGYTEAFF
>NA|NA|12|TRBV19|TRBJ1-1
TGTGCCAGCGAGGATCAGGGGAGTAAAGCTTTCTTT
CASEDQGSKAFF
>NA|NA|13|TRBV7-2|TRBJ2-7
TGTGCCAGCAGCTTAGGCCCGGGGAGGGAGCAGTACTTC
CASSLGPGREQYF
>NA|NA|15|TRBV7-9|TRBJ1-1
TGTGCCAGCAGCTCCGGTGGGTGGAGGAACACTGAAGCTTTCTTT
CASSSGGWRNTEAFF
>NA|NA|15|TRBV7-9|TRBJ1-4
TGTGCCAGCAGCGCGGCGACAGTAACTAATGAAAAACTGTTTTTT
CASSAATVTNEKLFF
>TRBD2|NA|19|TRBV27|TRBJ2-3
TGTGCCAGCAGAAACCTAGCGGGCCGTTTTAGCCGGGGCACAGATACGCAGTATTTT
CASRNLAGRFSRGTDTQYF
>TRBD1|NA|13|TRBV11-1|TRBJ1-2
TGTGCCAGCAGCTCACAACAGGGGCTGGGCTACACCTTC
CASSSQQGLGYTF
>NA|NA|13|TRBV10-2|TRBJ2-2
TGCGCCAGCAGAGGACAGTACACCGGGGAGCTGTTTTTT
CASRGQYTGELFF
>TRBD1|NA|15|TRBV5-4|TRBJ2-7
TGTGCCAGCAGCCGGACAGGGGCTGAAAGGTACGAGCAGTACTTC
CASSRTGAERYEQYF
>NA|NA|18|TRBV7-3|TRBJ2-7
TGTGCCAGCAGCTCCCTTGCCGTAGGGGACAAAACAGCCTACGAGCAGTACTTC
CASSSLAVGDKTAYEQYF
>NA|NA|13|TRBV2|TRBJ1-5
TGTGCCAGCAGCCCAGAGGGGGATCAGCCCCAGCATTTT
CASSPEGDQPQHF
>NA|NA|12|TRBV6-1|TRBJ2-7
TGTGCCAGCAGTCTAGTCACCTACGAGCAGTACTTC
CASSLVTYEQYF
>NA|NA|13|TRBV6-5|TRBJ2-7
TGTGCCAGCAGAGCCGGGACACACTACGAGCAGTACTTC
CASRAGTHYEQYF
>TRBD1|NA|17|TRBV4-1|TRBJ1-3
TGCGCCAGCAGCTCCGGGACAGGGCGGACAACTGGAAACACCATATATTTT
CASSSGTGRTTGNTIYF
>NA|few|17|TRBV28|TRBJ2-7
TGTGCCAGCAGTCCCCCCCCCGGCCGGGGTCGCTACTACGAGCAGTACTTC
CASSPPPGRGRYYEQYF
>NA|NA|14|TRBV11-2|TRBJ2-5
TGTGCCAGCGCTAGATGGGGGAGAGAAGAGACCCAGTACTTC
CASARWGREETQYF
>TRBD2|NA|16|TRBV28|TRBJ2-7
TGTGCCAGCAGTTTAGGTCTAGCGGGAGCCTCTTACGAGCAGTACTTC
CASSLGLAGASYEQYF
>NA|once|12|TRBV18|TRBJ2-7
TGTGCCAGCTCAGGTATAGCCTACGAGCAGTACTTC
CASSGIAYEQYF
>TRBD2|NA|12|TRBV28|TRBJ2-3
TGTGCCAGCAGTTTAGGACTAGCGGCGCAGTATTTT
CASSLGLAAQYF
>TRBD1|NA|15|TRBV4-2|TRBJ2-7
TGTGCCAGCAGCCAAGCTGGACAGGAACCCTACGAGCAGTACTTC
CASSQAGQEPYEQYF
>TRBD2|NA|18|TRBV10-3|TRBJ2-7
TGTGCCATCAGTGAGCCCCGGACTAGCGGGAGCGCTACCTACGAGCAGTACTTC
CAISEPRTSGSATYEQYF
>TRBD2|NA|14|TRBV4-1|TRBJ2-4
TGCGCCAGCAGCCAACCGGGGGGCAAAAACATTCAGTACTTC
CASSQPGGKNIQYF
>NA|NA|12|TRBV19|TRBJ2-1
TGTGCCAGTAGTACCAGATACAATGAGCAGTTCTTC
CASSTRYNEQFF